The 14 T cell receptor beta chains listed next were all sequenced from one sample in a study of T-cell memory formation after mild COVID-19. TCRdb re-called the 5' RACE reads with MiXCR, one entry per CDR3 protein. The sample holds some 450,000 distinct CDR3 sequences, over 15% seen once. Material for sequencing was PBMCs or a T cell subset sorted from them (not recorded which). These receptors were collected from an adult woman who had mild COVID-19 (a few samples of this study predate the infection). Cell type and time point are not known.

A few counts support this clonotype. The J gene is TRBJ2-4, the V gene TRBV2; D may be TRBD2 (6 bases). The CDR3 is 15 amino acids. V lost 6 bases, J lost 0 bases, and 12 bases lay in between. Germline lookup yields CDR1 SNHLY and CDR2 FYNNEI. The CDR3 region is CASSRERVAKNIQYF. As DNA, the CDR3 is TGTGCCAGCAGCCGGGAGAGAGTAGCCAAAAACATTCAGTACTTC.

This clonotype appeared many times. The chain joins TRBV12-3 or TRBV12-4 to TRBJ2-3; tentative D call: TRBD2 (6 bases). The V gene lost 6 bases and the J gene lost 7 bases, with 11 bases spanning the gap. The length of the CDR3 is 12 residues. The CDR3 DNA reads TGTGCCAGCAGCCCCGGGGGAAATACGCAGTATTTT. Amino acid sequence: CASSPGGNTQYF.

This clonotype was seen a few times. Its ends do not fully match the called genes, so a read error is possible. The V and J genes are TRBV4-1 and TRBJ1-1; no firm D call. Germline V gives CDR1 MGHRA, CDR2 YSYEKL. The CDR3 consists of 15 residues. CDR3 sequence (DNA): TGCGCCAGCAGTCAAGTTTCTAAGATGAACACTGAAGCTTTCTTT. This sequence encodes CASSQVSKMNTEAFF.

This clonotype was seen only a few times. The V gene is TRBV5-1, the J gene TRBJ2-2; D unresolved. Deletions cut 0 bases from V and 4 bases from J, with 10 bases between. The CDR3 totals 15 residues. CDR1 is SGHRS, CDR2 YFSETQ, per germline. This CDR3 is CASSLEGPRTGELFF. In DNA form, the CDR3 reads TGCGCCAGCAGCTTGGAAGGACCCCGCACCGGGGAGCTGTTTTTT.

This clonotype was counted between two and nine times. This chain links TRBV7-9 with TRBJ2-5; either TRBD1 or TRBD2 may supply D (5 bases each). V lost 5 bases and J 5 bases, leaving 15 bases between the germline ends. Germline V gives CDR1 SEHNR, CDR2 FQNEAQ (reference sequence). CDR3 length: 14 residues. Here the CDR3 reads CASSQLPGPETQYF. The DNA for the CDR3 is TGTGCCAGCAGCCAACTTCCGGGGCCGGAGACCCAGTACTTC. The full variable domain, with the rest looked up from reference TRBV7-9 and TRBJ2-5, is DTGVSQNPRHKITKRGQNVTFRCDPISEHNRLYWYRQTLGQGPEFLTYFQNEAQLEKSRLLSDRFSAERPKGSFSTLEIQRTEQGDSAMYLCASSQLPGPETQYFGPGTRLLVL.

The chain links TRBV5-6 to TRBJ2-5; no clear D. Trimming removed 2 bases at V and 6 bases at J, with 17 bases between. Looked up from germline, CDR1 is SGHDT and CDR2 is YYEEEE. The CDR3 has 15 amino acids. The CDR3 spells CASSFVGSRVKTQYF. The CDR3 nucleotides are TGTGCCAGCAGCTTTGTTGGAAGTCGGGTGAAGACCCAGTACTTC.

This clonotype was seen only a few times. The rearrangement joins TRBV5-5 to TRBJ2-1, with a tentative D call TRBD2 (6 bases). The germline CDR1 and CDR2 sequences are SGHKS and YYEKEE (reference sequence). V lost 0 bases, J lost 1 base, and 8 bases lay in between. The CDR3 is 15 amino acids. The CDR3 bases are TGTGCCAGCAGCTTGGAACGGGGGTCCTACAATGAGCAGTTCTTC. This encodes CASSLERGSYNEQFF.

This clonotype was detected only a few times. CDR3 coding DNA: TGCGCCAGCAGCTTGGTCGCCAGGAGCTCCTACAATGAGCAGTTCTTC. Residues: CASSLVARSSYNEQFF. J is TRBJ2-1 and V is TRBV5-1; D unclear. The CDR3 is 16 residues long. Trimming left V 0 bases short and J 0 bases short, with 10 bases between. Germline V lookup: CDR1 SGHRS, CDR2 YFSETQ.

The table lists this clonotype with a few counts. This sequence joins TRBV11-2 and TRBJ2-7; possibly TRBD1 or TRBD2 for D (6 bases each). Looked up from germline, CDR1 is SGHAT and CDR2 is FQNNGV. V was pared by 3 bases and J by 2 bases, with 11 bases between. The length of the CDR3 is 14 residues. The CDR3 DNA follows: TGTGCCAGCAGCTTCACCCGGGGGCCCTACGAGCAGTACTTC. It yields the protein CASSFTRGPYEQYF.

This clonotype turned up a few times. The rearrangement links TRBV6-6 to TRBJ1-5; tentatively, D is TRBD1 (6 bases). V lost 0 bases to trimming and J lost 7 bases, with 13 bases between them. Germline loops: CDR1 MNHNY, CDR2 SVGAGI (reference sequence). There are 15 residues in the CDR3. CDR3: CASSYSSTGAQPQHF. The CDR3 region has the DNA TGTGCCAGCAGTTACTCGAGTACGGGGGCCCAGCCCCAGCATTTT.

The chain links TRBV20-1 to TRBJ2-7; the match to TRBD2 covers 11 bases. This CDR3 has 14 amino acids. The germline V gene encodes CDR1 DFQATT and CDR2 SNEGSKA (reference sequence). The trim removed 6 bases at V and 2 bases at J, leaving 6 bases unmatched. The CDR3 reads CSAAGTSGPYEQYF. The CDR3 DNA follows: TGCAGTGCCGCCGGGACTAGCGGTCCCTACGAGCAGTACTTC.

This chain uses TRBV4-3 with TRBJ1-1; 9 positions agree with TRBD1. Germline assignment: CDR1 LGHNA and CDR2 YSLEER. Germline trimming cut 3 bases from V and 5 bases from J; bases unmatched to any gene: 16. CDR3 length: 18 residues. The CDR3 sequence: CASSQVQGAGIRGTEAFF. CDR3 nucleotides: TGCGCCAGCAGCCAGGTACAGGGGGCAGGGATTAGGGGTACTGAAGCTTTCTTT.

The chain uses TRBV20-1 and TRBJ2-5; D is undetermined. The CDR3 has 11 amino acids. Germline V gene data show CDR1 as DFQATT and CDR2 as SNEGSKA (reference sequence). The germline V and J ends were trimmed by 0 bases and 4 bases, with 3 bases remaining between them. The DNA of the CDR3 is TGCAGTGCTAGAGAGCTAGAGACCCAGTACTTC. Translated: CSARELETQYF.

This chain joins TRBV7-2 and TRBJ2-2, with D possibly matching TRBD2 (6 bases). This CDR3 has 15 amino acids. CDR1 is SGHTA, CDR2 FQGNSA, per germline. Trimming took 5 bases from V and 3 from J, leaving 13 bases between them. The CDR3 region is CASSEGGVYTGELFF. The CDR3 coding sequence is TGTGCCAGCAGCGAAGGCGGGGTATACACCGGGGAGCTGTTTTTT.